The rows below give T cell receptor beta chains drawn from one sample of a study of CD8 T cells in ankylosing spondylitis. TCRdb reprocessed the 5' RACE reads with MiXCR, giving one entry per CDR3 protein. The sample yields 200,000 to 250,000 distinct CDR3 sequences, around 11% seen once. Sequencing was done on a sample of blood, either unsorted or a sorted T cell fraction (not recorded which). The receptor source for this set is a male donor with ankylosing spondylitis or in good health (not recorded which). Each CDR3 is given with its conserved first and last residue. A D gene is named only where the DNA matches it firmly. Size values are once, few and many counts, or a class for expanded clones, and some rows have none.

TRBD2	TRBV9	TRBJ2-4	many	CASSVGLTSDNIQYF	TGTGCCAGCAGCGTTGGACTGACTAGCGATAACATTCAGTACTTC
.	TRBV3-1	TRBJ2-2	.	CASSQDVTANTGELFF	TGTGCCAGCAGCCAAGATGTGACCGCGAACACCGGGGAGCTGTTTTTT
.	TRBV5-5	TRBJ1-3	.	CASSHYSGNTIYF	TGTGCCAGCAGTCACTACTCTGGAAACACCATATATTTT
TRBD1	TRBV29-1	TRBJ1-1	many	CSVDSGGAAAMNTEAFF	TGCAGCGTTGACTCAGGGGGGGCTGCTGCCATGAACACTGAAGCTTTCTTT
TRBD1	TRBV27	TRBJ2-2	.	CASGQGEVTGELFF	TGTGCCAGCGGACAGGGTGAGGTCACCGGGGAGCTGTTTTTT
.	TRBV7-3	TRBJ2-1	many	CASSLEYLGEQFF	TGTGCCAGCAGCTTGGAGTATTTGGGCGAGCAGTTCTTC
.	TRBV10-2	TRBJ2-7	.	CASSGSNRLTYEQYF	TGCGCCAGCAGTGGAAGCAACCGATTGACCTACGAGCAGTACTTC
TRBD2	TRBV20-1	TRBJ2-7	few	CSARDHGGGSYEQYF	TGCAGTGCAAGGGACCATGGGGGAGGGTCCTACGAGCAGTACTTC
.	TRBV21-1	TRBJ2-7	.	CASSGLGGPDYEQYF	TGTGCCAGCAGCGGTCTCGGGGGGCCGGACTACGAGCAGTACTTC
.	TRBV14	TRBJ1-2	many	CASSQLGQVDGYTF	TGTGCCAGCAGCCAATTGGGGCAGGTAGATGGCTACACCTTC
.	TRBV4-2	TRBJ1-2	many	CASSQDQAENYGYTF	TGTGCCAGCAGCCAAGATCAAGCAGAGAACTATGGCTACACCTTC
.	TRBV12-3/TRBV12-4	TRBJ2-7	many	CASSPPLGQYEQYF	TGTGCCAGCAGCCCCCCCCTGGGCCAATACGAGCAGTACTTC
TRBD2	TRBV5-1	TRBJ2-3	few	CASSLAQTSGTDTQYF	TGCGCCAGCAGCTTGGCTCAGACTAGCGGAACAGATACGCAGTATTTT
.	TRBV20-1	TRBJ2-1	.	CSAVGAYLYNEQFF	TGCAGTGCTGTGGGGGCCTATCTCTACAATGAGCAGTTCTTC
.	TRBV20-1	TRBJ2-3	many	CSARLGTDTQYF	TGCAGTGCTCGCCTGGGGACAGATACGCAGTATTTT
TRBD2	TRBV12-3/TRBV12-4	TRBJ2-1	many	CASSLAVGSYNEQFF	TGTGCCAGCAGTCTAGCGGTGGGCTCCTACAATGAGCAGTTCTTC
.	TRBV11-2	TRBJ2-7	.	CASSPSRGGSLLGYYEQYF	TGTGCCAGCAGCCCTTCTAGGGGGGGCAGTTTGCTTGGCTACTACGAGCAGTACTTC
.	TRBV28	TRBJ2-5	.	CASSSDRMARETQYF	TGTGCCAGCAGTTCTGACAGGATGGCGAGGGAGACCCAGTACTTC
.	TRBV5-6	TRBJ1-2	few	CASSPGTAVYGYTF	TGTGCCAGCAGCCCCGGGACGGCAGTCTATGGCTACACCTTC
TRBD1	TRBV14	TRBJ1-2	many	CASRRNRGRRYGYTF	TGTGCCAGCAGACGTAACAGGGGGCGCCGTTATGGCTACACCTTC
.	TRBV5-1	TRBJ2-6	.	CASSPGQTGANVLTF	TGCGCCAGCAGCCCCGGACAGACCGGGGCCAACGTCCTGACTTTC
.	TRBV20-1	TRBJ2-7	many	CSADQGSEQYF	TGCAGTGCTGACCAGGGTAGCGAGCAGTACTTC
.	TRBV11-2	TRBJ2-5	many	CASSMPTRARETQYF	TGTGCCAGCAGCATGCCCACTAGGGCCAGAGAGACCCAGTACTTC
TRBD1	TRBV18	TRBJ1-2	few	CASSPGTEFYGYTF	TGTGCCAGCTCACCCGGGACAGAATTTTATGGCTACACCTTC
.	TRBV12-3/TRBV12-4	TRBJ2-1	many	CASSVIYNEQFF	TGTGCCAGCAGTGTTATTTACAATGAGCAGTTCTTC
.	TRBV2	TRBJ2-7	many	CASTEGSYYEQYF	TGTGCCAGCACTGAGGGGTCATATTACGAGCAGTACTTC
.	TRBV20-1	TRBJ2-7	.	CSAPTIGVDEQYF	TGCAGTGCTCCAACCATAGGGGTGGACGAGCAGTACTTC
TRBD2	TRBV6-5	TRBJ2-7	.	CASSYGGSFREQYF	TGTGCCAGCAGTTATGGCGGGAGTTTTCGCGAGCAGTACTTC
.	TRBV7-8	TRBJ2-7	many	CASSPGSALRYEQYF	TGTGCCAGCAGCCCCGGCTCGGCACTCCGCTACGAGCAGTACTTC
TRBD1	TRBV6-5	TRBJ2-1	many	CASRGGQPNNEQFF	TGTGCCAGCAGAGGGGGACAGCCCAACAATGAGCAGTTCTTC
.	TRBV27	TRBJ2-7	many	CASSTSFISYEQYF	TGTGCCAGCAGTACTAGCTTTATATCCTACGAGCAGTACTTC
.	TRBV4-1	TRBJ1-2	many	CASHGANYGYTF	TGCGCCAGCCACGGGGCTAACTATGGCTACACCTTC
.	TRBV7-8	TRBJ2-1	few	CASSLARLGPHEQFF	TGTGCCAGCAGCTTAGCGAGGCTAGGTCCCCATGAGCAGTTCTTC
.	TRBV3-1	TRBJ1-1	many	CASSRDLGGRGEAFF	TGTGCCAGCAGCCGCGACCTGGGGGGGCGAGGTGAAGCTTTCTTT
.	TRBV6-5	TRBJ2-3	few	CASSYSVRALEDTQYF	TGTGCCAGCAGTTACTCGGTCAGGGCCCTCGAAGATACGCAGTATTTT
.	TRBV5-1	TRBJ2-2	many	CASSFPNTGELFF	TGCGCCAGCAGCTTCCCAAACACCGGGGAGCTGTTTTTT
.	TRBV2	TRBJ2-5	few	CASQVDTGETQYF	TGTGCCAGCCAGGTGGACACAGGAGAGACCCAGTACTTC
TRBD2	TRBV10-3	TRBJ2-2	many	CAISQTSGSTNTGELFF	TGTGCCATCAGCCAGACTAGCGGGAGTACGAACACCGGGGAGCTGTTTTTT
.	TRBV7-2	TRBJ2-1	many	CASSLVADSYNEQFF	TGTGCCAGCAGCTTAGTGGCAGACTCCTACAATGAGCAGTTCTTC
TRBD1	TRBV12-3/TRBV12-4	TRBJ1-6	few	CASSPHDRGNSPLHF	TGTGCCAGCAGTCCCCACGACAGGGGGAATTCACCCCTCCACTTT
.	TRBV15	TRBJ1-5	.	CATSRDQAGELRNQPQHF	TGTGCCACCAGCAGAGATCAAGCAGGGGAGCTTCGCAATCAGCCCCAGCATTTT
TRBD2	TRBV4-2	TRBJ2-1	.	CASSHALAGASGYNEQFF	TGTGCCAGCAGCCATGCACTAGCGGGCGCTTCGGGCTACAATGAGCAGTTCTTC
.	TRBV7-6	TRBJ1-1	many	CASSLAPDVLKNTEAFF	TGTGCCAGCAGCTTAGCGCCGGACGTTCTAAAAAACACTGAAGCTTTCTTT
TRBD1	TRBV3-1	TRBJ1-2	.	CASSPRQGNGYTF	TGTGCCAGCAGCCCCCGACAGGGAAATGGCTACACCTTC
.	TRBV12-5	TRBJ1-5	few	CASGFFTERNQPQHF	TGTGCTAGTGGTTTTTTCACAGAAAGGAATCAGCCCCAGCATTTT
TRBD1	TRBV5-1	TRBJ1-2	many	CASSDGRRPGTDYYGYTF	TGCGCCAGCAGCGACGGAAGAAGACCCGGGACAGACTACTATGGCTACACCTTC
TRBD1	TRBV12-3/TRBV12-4	TRBJ1-1	many	CASSSHVDRGEAFF	TGTGCCAGCAGTTCCCATGTAGACAGGGGCGAAGCTTTCTTT
.	TRBV7-6	TRBJ2-2	.	CASSFGTETGELFF	TGTGCCAGCAGCTTCGGGACTGAGACCGGGGAGCTGTTTTTT
.	TRBV7-9	TRBJ2-5	.	CASSLSMVGAETQYF	TGTGCCAGCAGCCTGAGTATGGTGGGGGCAGAGACCCAGTACTTC
TRBD2	TRBV4-2	TRBJ2-7	many	CASSQGTSGRGYEQYF	TGTGCCAGCAGCCAGGGGACTAGCGGGAGGGGATACGAGCAGTACTTC
.	TRBV5-1	TRBJ2-4	.	CASSLVADGNNIQYF	TGCGCCAGCAGCTTGGTGGCGGACGGGAATAACATTCAGTACTTC
.	TRBV20-1	TRBJ1-6	few	CSARGRAAASYNSPLHF	TGCAGTGCTAGAGGCAGAGCGGCCGCCAGCTATAATTCACCCCTCCACTTT
.	TRBV29-1	TRBJ1-1	many	CSGTENTEAFF	TGCAGCGGGACAGAGAACACTGAAGCTTTCTTT
.	TRBV12-3/TRBV12-4	TRBJ1-6	many	CASSPRIGPLHF	TGTGCCAGCAGTCCCCGTATCGGGCCCCTCCACTTT
TRBD2	TRBV10-3	TRBJ2-2	many	CAIWVPSGVNANTGELFF	TGTGCCATCTGGGTGCCTAGCGGGGTGAACGCGAACACCGGGGAGCTGTTTTTT
TRBD2	TRBV12-3/TRBV12-4	TRBJ2-3	many	CASNQLAGGPDTQYF	TGTGCCAGCAATCAACTAGCGGGGGGGCCGGATACGCAGTATTTT
TRBD1	TRBV5-1	TRBJ1-2	many	CASSLAPGQGASNYGYTF	TGCGCCAGCAGCTTGGCCCCGGGACAGGGGGCCTCTAACTATGGCTACACCTTC
.	TRBV21-1	TRBJ2-5	few	CASSKCDVEYQETQYF	TGTGCCAGCAGCAAATGCGACGTCGAATACCAAGAGACCCAGTACTTC
.	TRBV7-9	TRBJ2-7	.	CASSGDSGYEQYF	TGTGCCAGCAGCGGGGACAGCGGGTACGAGCAGTACTTC
.	TRBV5-4	TRBJ2-7	few	CASSLAGIDEQYF	TGTGCCAGCAGCTTGGCGGGGATCGACGAGCAGTACTTC